The 19 T cell receptor beta chains reported below all come from one sample, sequenced in a study of T-cell reconstitution after alpha-beta-depleted transplantation in children. Construction of the TCRbeta library involved unique molecular identifiers. TCRdb ran MiXCR on the PCR reads and lists one entry per CDR3 protein. This table holds 350,000 to 500,000 distinct CDR3 sequences, roughly 43% found once. The sequencing here drew on PBMCs, taken before TCRalphabeta/CD19-depleted stem cell transplant. The receptors derive from a girl aged 2 to 10 with aplastic anemia, due to receive a stem cell transplant.

This clonotype turned up a few times. V gene TRBV20-1 combines with J gene TRBJ2-7, with 9 nucleotides matching TRBD1. The CDR3 contains 14 residues. With 0 bases clipped from V and 4 bases from J, the junction kept 4 bases outside the gene matches. Germline V gene sequence: CDR1 DFQATT, CDR2 SNEGSKA (reference sequence). The CDR3 sequence: CSARETGQGYEQYF. The CDR3, as DNA: TGCAGTGCTAGAGAGACGGGACAGGGATACGAGCAGTACTTC.

In its sample, this clonotype was seen a few times. V is TRBV7-3 and J is TRBJ1-1, with D tentatively TRBD1 (5 bases). Germline CDR1 SGHTA, CDR2 FQGTGA. This CDR3 is built from 17 residues. The V end lost 1 base, the J end lost 4 bases, and 19 bases lay between the germline ends. In nucleotides, the CDR3 is TGTGCCAGCAGCTTAAGGGTTGAGAGGGACGGGGCCACTGAAGCTTTCTTT. It yields the protein CASSLRVERDGATEAFF.

This chain uses TRBV10-3 with TRBJ2-1; D unclear. The V gene's germline CDR1 is ENHRY and CDR2 SYGVKD. This CDR3 comprises 15 residues. The V and J ends lost 3 bases and 0 bases respectively, with 9 bases between them. The CDR3 protein is CAISEGVSSYNEQFF. In DNA form, the CDR3 reads TGTGCCATCAGTGAAGGCGTAAGCTCCTACAATGAGCAGTTCTTC.

This rearrangement joins TRBV12-3 or TRBV12-4 to TRBJ2-1; 11 nucleotides align to TRBD2. This CDR3 is built from 15 residues. V shed 4 bases, J shed 5 bases, and the junction held 4 bases outside the gene matches. Written as DNA, the CDR3 is TGTGCCAGCAGTTCACTAGCGGGAGAGGACAATGAGCAGTTCTTC. Translating gives CASSSLAGEDNEQFF.

This clonotype was seen at least ten times. The junction and the germline gene differ at one end; a read error may be behind it. The rearrangement uses TRBV5-1 and TRBJ2-2, with D tentatively TRBD2 (6 bases). Germline CDR1 SGHRS, CDR2 YFSETQ. The CDR3 has 15 amino acids. This CDR3 is CASSLEGSNTGELFF. In DNA, the CDR3 is TGTGCCAGCAGCTTGGAGGGCTCGAACACCGGGGAGCTGTTTTTT. The whole variable domain, filled in from reference TRBV5-1 and TRBJ2-2, reads KAGVTQTPRYLIKTRGQQVTLSCSPISGHRSVSWYQQTPGQGLQFLFEYFSETQRNKGNFPGRFSGRQFSNSRSEMNVSTLELGDSALYLCASSLEGSNTGELFFGEGSRLTVL.

The rearrangement joins TRBV12-3 or TRBV12-4 to TRBJ2-7; a possible D gene is TRBD2 (5 bases). The CDR3 is 13 residues long. The germline V and J ends were trimmed by 6 bases and 2 bases, with 11 bases remaining between them. The CDR3: CASSETSTYEQYF. CDR3 DNA: TGTGCCAGCAGCGAAACTAGTACCTACGAGCAGTACTTC.

This clonotype was seen more than once but under ten times. The CDR3 region has the DNA TGTGCCAGCAGTAACCCTGGGTCTAGCGGAAGCACAGATACGCAGTATTTT. Translation gives CASSNPGSSGSTDTQYF. V and J are TRBV6-5 and TRBJ2-3, with 7 bases identical to TRBD2. This CDR3 spans 17 amino acids. From germline, CDR1 is MNHEY and CDR2 SVGAGI. V shed 5 bases, J shed 0 bases, and the junction held 11 bases outside the gene matches.

In its sample, this clonotype was seen a few times. The CDR3 region is CATSSPQQNTEAFF. In nucleotides, the CDR3 is TGTGCCACCAGCTCCCCCCAGCAGAACACTGAAGCTTTCTTT. The rearrangement links TRBV15 to TRBJ1-1; D unclear. Germline CDR1 is LNHNV and CDR2 is YYDKDF (reference sequence). The CDR3 contains 14 residues. V was shortened by 5 bases and J by 1 base, with 11 bases between the two germline ends.

The chain recombines TRBV6-9 with TRBJ1-5, with TRBD1 identical over 8 bases. Germline CDR1 MNHGY, CDR2 SVAAGI. Losses at the gene ends were 4 bases for V and 0 bases for J; bases not matched to a gene: 14. The CDR3 length is 19 residues. Written as DNA, the CDR3 is TGTGCCAGCAGTTCCGGGGGACAGGATATAGCGAATAGCAATCAGCCCCAGCATTTT. Protein: CASSSGGQDIANSNQPQHF.

V and J are TRBV20-1 and TRBJ2-7; D remains ambiguous. Looked up from germline, CDR1 is DFQATT and CDR2 is SNEGSKA (reference sequence). Trimming took off 4 bases at V and 2 bases at J, with 6 bases between the two ends. This CDR3 has 11 residues. The CDR3 region is CSATGTYEQYF. DNA for the CDR3: TGCAGTGCTACAGGTACCTACGAGCAGTACTTC.

About this clonotype itself: A junction end diverges from the germline sequence, so it may reflect a read error. This chain connects TRBV5-1 to TRBJ1-2, with D maybe TRBD1 (5 bases). The CDR3 covers 15 residues. From germline, CDR1 is SGHRS and CDR2 YFSETQ. CDR3 in amino acids: CASTLGGRANYGYTF. CDR3 sequence (DNA): TGCGCCAGCACCTTGGGTGGCAGGGCGAATTATGGCTACACCTTC.

This clonotype was picked up a small number of times. Possible read error: a much larger clone is one base away. The V call is TRBV20-1, the J call TRBJ2-7; D possibly uses TRBD1 or TRBD2 (6 bases each). The CDR3 contains 15 residues. The germline gives CDR1 DFQATT, CDR2 SNEGSKA (reference sequence). For the CDR3, the DNA is TGCAGTCCTAGATCGTACGGAGGGGGATCCTACGAGCAGTACTTC. Encoded protein: CSPRSYGGGSYEQYF.

The chain employs TRBV28 and TRBJ2-6; no definite D call. Deletions cut 2 bases from V and 4 bases from J, with 3 bases between. Germline CDR1 is MDHEN and CDR2 is SYDVKM. This CDR3 has 13 residues. The DNA of the CDR3 is TGTGCCAGCAGTTTAGAGGGGGCCAACGTCCTGACTTTC. Residues: CASSLEGANVLTF.

This chain joins TRBV3-1 and TRBJ1-2; D gene ambiguous. The CDR3 runs 16 residues. The V gene lost 0 bases and the J gene lost 3 bases, with 14 bases spanning the gap. Germline assignment: CDR1 LGHDT and CDR2 YNNKEL (reference sequence). The CDR3 sequence is CASSQDLALRDYGYTF. The CDR3 coding sequence is TGTGCCAGCAGCCAAGATCTGGCCTTACGGGACTATGGCTACACCTTC.

V usage is TRBV18 and J usage is TRBJ2-7, with 7 bases fitting TRBD1. Germline V gene lookup returns CDR1 KGHSH and CDR2 LQKENI. With 2 bases clipped from V and 7 bases from J, the junction kept 2 bases outside the gene matches. CDR3 length: 12 amino acids. DNA of the CDR3: TGTGCCAGCTCACCAGAGGGGGCGGAGCAGTACTTC. Protein sequence: CASSPEGAEQYF.

This chain links TRBV20-1 with TRBJ2-3, with D maybe TRBD1 (6 bases). V was pared by 5 bases and J by 2 bases, with 17 bases between. The CDR3 extends over 15 amino acids. Germline V gives CDR1 DFQATT, CDR2 SNEGSKA (reference sequence). DNA for the CDR3: TGCAGTGCTGCCCCCATGGGGGCCTACACAGATACGCAGTATTTT. Encoded protein: CSAAPMGAYTDTQYF.

The gene calls are TRBV20-1 and TRBJ2-2; D gene ambiguous. CDR3 length: 13 residues. Trimming took off 0 bases at V and 8 bases at J, with 10 bases between the two ends. Germline CDR1 DFQATT, CDR2 SNEGSKA (reference sequence). The CDR3 DNA reads as TGCAGTGCTAGAGAGGGGTCCCAGGGGGAGCTGTTTTTT. It translates to CSAREGSQGELFF.

For this clonotype: The junction departs from the called germline gene at one end, perhaps through a read error. The V call is TRBV20-1, the J call TRBJ2-4; D might be TRBD2 (6 bases). CDR3 length: 10 residues. CDR1 DFQATT and CDR2 SNEGSKA come from the germline V gene (reference sequence). CDR3 sequence: CSAAGPIRYF. The CDR3 DNA is TGCAGTGCAGCGGGTCCGATTCGGTACTTC.

This clonotype showed up just once. The chain links TRBV5-1 to TRBJ2-1, with 14 bases matching TRBD2. V shed 0 bases and J 9 bases; nucleotides not matched to a gene: 11. Germline V gene sequence: CDR1 SGHRS, CDR2 YFSETQ. The CDR3 extends over 18 amino acids. Written as DNA, the CDR3 is TGCGCCAGCAGCTTGGGGGTTTCAAGACTAGCGGGGGGGGCTGAGCAGTTCTTC. Translated, it gives CASSLGVSRLAGGAEQFF.